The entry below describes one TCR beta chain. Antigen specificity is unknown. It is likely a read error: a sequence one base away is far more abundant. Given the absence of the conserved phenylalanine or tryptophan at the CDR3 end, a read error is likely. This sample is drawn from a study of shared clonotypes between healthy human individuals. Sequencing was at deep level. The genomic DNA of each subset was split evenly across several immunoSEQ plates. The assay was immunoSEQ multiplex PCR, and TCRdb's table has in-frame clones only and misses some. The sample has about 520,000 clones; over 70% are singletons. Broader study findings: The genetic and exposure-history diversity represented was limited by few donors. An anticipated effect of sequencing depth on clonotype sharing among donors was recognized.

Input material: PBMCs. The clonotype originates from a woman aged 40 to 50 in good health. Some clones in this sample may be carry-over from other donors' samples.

This chain's CDR3 is CASSSSAATNEKLFL. CDR3 sequence (DNA): TGTGCCAGCAGTTCCTCAGCTGCAACTAATGAAAAACTGTTTCTT. This rearrangement joins TRBV28 to TRBJ1-4; D gene uncertain. The CDR3 is 15 residues long. V shed 4 bases and J shed 0 bases, with 9 bases lying between them. Germline CDR1 MDHEN, CDR2 SYDVKM.